What follows describes a single T cell receptor beta chain. The sample is drawn from a study of blood T cell repertoires in COVID-19. Losses at the gene ends were 0 bases for V and 8 bases for J; bases not matched to a gene: 15. This CDR3 is built from 18 residues. Per germline, CDR1 ENHRY and CDR2 SYGVKD. The repertoire was sequenced with immunoSEQ multiplex PCR; TCRdb's copy has only in-frame clones and lacks some. The profile shows fewer than 180,000 clones, approximately 80% of them singletons. The specimen sequenced was peripheral blood. This TCR derives from a man between 65 and 79 years old with acute or convalescent COVID-19. This chain connects TRBV10-3 to TRBJ2-1, with 8 bases lining up with TRBD2. The CDR3 reads CAISESGGVPRYGDEQFF. For the CDR3, the DNA is TGTGCCATCAGTGAGTCCGGGGGGGTCCCCAGGTACGGGGATGAGCAGTTCTTC.